These 13 T cell receptor beta chains came from one sample sequenced in a study of OX40 agonist ivuxolimab in advanced cancers. The data were produced by immunoSEQ multiplex PCR, yet TCRdb's version contains in-frame clones alone and is incomplete. The sample carries around 57,000 clones, around 86% recorded once. Sample: CD4+ or CD8+ T cells sorted from blood, taken in a trial of the OX40 agonist ivuxolimab. All receptors come from an adult with an advanced solid tumor such as melanoma, head and neck, liver or kidney cancer.

The chain combines TRBV6-1 with TRBJ2-2, with 8 bases matching TRBD2. The CDR3 spans 15 residues. V dropped 6 bases and J dropped 0; count of bases not matched to a gene: 3. Looked up from germline, CDR1 is MNHNS and CDR2 is SASEGT. In nucleotides, the CDR3 is TGTGCCAGCAGAAGCGGGAGCGCGAACACCGGGGAGCTGTTTTTT. It codes for CASRSGSANTGELFF.

The J gene is TRBJ1-2, the V gene TRBV6-1, with TRBD1 as a possible D gene (6 bases). This CDR3 has 15 amino acids. Trimming shortened V by 7 bases and J by 4 bases, and 19 bases separated the two germline ends. Germline CDR1 MNHNS, CDR2 SASEGT. The chain's CDR3 is CASNTGTLFLYGYTF. The DNA for the CDR3 is TGTGCCAGCAACACCGGGACACTGTTTCTCTATGGCTACACCTTC.

This chain links TRBV5-1 with TRBJ2-2, with 9 positions matching TRBD1. Per germline, CDR1 SGHRS and CDR2 YFSETQ. The CDR3 has 16 residues. V lost 5 bases to trimming and J lost 4 bases; unmatched junction nucleotides: 9. The CDR3 reads CASRPPGQGTTGELFF. The CDR3 nucleotides are TGCGCCAGCAGACCACCGGGACAGGGTACCACCGGGGAGCTGTTTTTT.

This rearrangement joins TRBV28 to TRBJ2-7, with 7 bases aligning to TRBD2. The CDR3 covers 12 residues. CDR1 and CDR2 from the germline V gene are MDHEN and SYDVKM. V shed 2 bases, J shed 5 bases, and the junction held 0 bases outside the gene matches. The CDR3, as DNA: TGTGCCAGCAGTTTAGCGGGAGACGAGCAGTACTTC. It is translated as CASSLAGDEQYF.

The chain recombines TRBV6-1 with TRBJ1-1; D is possibly TRBD1 (6 bases). Germline V CDR1 and CDR2: MNHNS, SASEGT. The CDR3 length is 13 residues. Between the trimmed V and J ends, which lost 6 bases and 5 bases, there was a span of 13 bases. This CDR3 reads CASRNREDTEAFF. In DNA, the CDR3 is TGTGCCAGCAGAAACAGGGAGGATACTGAAGCTTTCTTT.

The J gene is TRBJ1-1, the V gene TRBV6-6; 8 bases line up with TRBD1. The V and J ends lost 5 bases and 5 bases, in that order; junction bases with no gene match: 4. The CDR3 runs to 13 residues. CDR1 is MNHNY and CDR2 is SVGAGI in the germline V gene (reference sequence). The CDR3 DNA reads as TGTGCCAGCAGTAATACAGGGGGAACTGAAGCTTTCTTT. This gives the protein CASSNTGGTEAFF.

The V call is TRBV4-2, the J call TRBJ2-7; a weak D match, TRBD1 (5 bases). Germline loops: CDR1 LGHNA, CDR2 YNFKEQ. Trimming removed 1 base from V and 3 bases from J, with 10 bases in between. The CDR3 has 14 amino acids. CDR3 in DNA: TGTGCCAGCAGCCAAGCTGGGGCGAACTACGAGCAGTACTTC. Translating it yields CASSQAGANYEQYF.

The chain is built from TRBV19 and TRBJ1-4; D is unresolved. Germline V CDR1 and CDR2: LNHDA, SQIVND (reference sequence). Trimming took 1 base from V and 6 from J, leaving 12 bases between them. The CDR3 has 15 amino acids. CDR3 sequence (DNA): TGTGCCAGTAGTATAGGAGCACGTTCGGATGAAAAACTGTTTTTT. Protein product: CASSIGARSDEKLFF.

This chain connects TRBV5-1 to TRBJ2-1; 10 bases fit TRBD2. V lost 4 bases, J lost 7 bases, and 11 bases stayed unmatched. There are 16 residues in the CDR3. CDR1 is SGHRS and CDR2 is YFSETQ in the germline V gene. CDR3 nucleotides: TGCGCCAGCAGCCGAGCTAGCGGGAGTTCCTTAAATGAGCAGTTCTTC. Translated, it gives CASSRASGSSLNEQFF.

This clone has more than one count but fewer than ten. This sequence joins TRBV5-8 and TRBJ1-5; no definite D call. V gave up 5 bases and J gave up 0 bases, with 12 bases separating them. The V gene's germline CDR1 is SGHTS and CDR2 YDEGEE. The CDR3 runs 15 residues. In DNA, the CDR3 is TGTGCCAGCAGTTCACCAGGCTATAGCAATCAGCCCCAGCATTTT. Translated, it gives CASSSPGYSNQPQHF.

As to this clone: A junction boundary mismatches the germline segment, possibly from a read error. This sequence joins TRBV10-2 and TRBJ2-7; 10 nucleotides align to TRBD2. The CDR3 consists of 17 residues. CDR1 is WSHSY, CDR2 SAAADI, per germline. This chain's CDR3 is CVSREIAGGQVLHEQYF. For the CDR3, the DNA is TGCGTCAGCAGAGAAATAGCGGGAGGCCAGGTTTTGCACGAGCAGTACTTC.

The CDR3 region has the DNA TGTGCCAGTAGTATTGGAGGCAGGGGGAACACTGAAGCTTTCTTT. Its translation: CASSIGGRGNTEAFF. The genes are TRBV19 and TRBJ1-1; D possibly corresponds to TRBD1 (6 bases). Germline-derived CDR1 and CDR2 are LNHDA and SQIVND (reference sequence). CDR3 size: 15 residues. V was trimmed by 3 bases and J by 1 base, leaving 12 bases between them.

The chain has TRBV4-1 and TRBJ2-2; TRBD2 aligns across 7 bases. The germline V gene encodes CDR1 MGHRA and CDR2 YSYEKL. The junction had 11 bases not matched to a gene; V was cut back by 4 bases and J by 3 bases. The CDR3 sequence is 17 residues long. The CDR3 bases are TGCGCCAGCAGCCCACGAGAGGGAGGGCCATACACCGGGGAGCTGTTTTTT. It yields the protein CASSPREGGPYTGELFF.